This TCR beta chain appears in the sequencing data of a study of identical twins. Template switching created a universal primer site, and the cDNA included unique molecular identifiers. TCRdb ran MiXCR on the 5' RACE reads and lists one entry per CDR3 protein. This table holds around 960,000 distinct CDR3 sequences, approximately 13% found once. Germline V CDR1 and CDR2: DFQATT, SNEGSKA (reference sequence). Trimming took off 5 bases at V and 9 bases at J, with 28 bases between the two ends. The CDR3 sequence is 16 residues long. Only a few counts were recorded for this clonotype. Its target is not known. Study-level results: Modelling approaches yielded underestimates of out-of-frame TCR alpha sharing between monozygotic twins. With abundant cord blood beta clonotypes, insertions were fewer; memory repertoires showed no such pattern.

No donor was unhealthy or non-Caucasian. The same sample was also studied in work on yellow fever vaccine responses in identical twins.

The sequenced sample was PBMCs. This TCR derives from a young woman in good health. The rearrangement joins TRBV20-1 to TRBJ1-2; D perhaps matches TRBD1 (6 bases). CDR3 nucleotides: TGCAGTGCTCCCCCGGACAGAACTATGGGCTACAGCCGCTACACCTTC. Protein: CSAPPDRTMGYSRYTF.